This T cell receptor (beta chain) derives from a study of T cell repertoires in ileal Crohn's disease. On the study more broadly: About half received postoperative treatment, some 10 with thiopurines and approximately 19 anti-TNF.

With 2 bases removed from V and 6 bases from J, the gap between germline ends came to 23 bases. CDR3 length: 17 amino acids. Germline CDR1 and CDR2: MNHEY and SMNVEV (reference sequence). Per sample, roughly 500 nanograms of biopsy DNA were TCRB immunosequenced. Here immunoSEQ multiplex PCR was the method, and the copy in TCRdb shows in-frame clones only, minus some. The sample lists about 13,000 clones, about 73% occurring once. Study results and limitations: Clonal expansions were more frequent in active smokers than non-smokers at surgery.

On this clone itself: Antigen specificity is unknown.

The sequence came from an adult with Crohn's disease. The rearrangement uses TRBV27 and TRBJ2-7, with D possibly TRBD1 on 6 matching bases. The sample consisted of ileal tissue. The CDR3 coding sequence is TGTGCCAGCAGTTTACTAGGGGACACAGGAATAGCTCGCGAGCAGTACTTC. Its protein product is CASSLLGDTGIAREQYF.